Sequencing of this T cell receptor (beta chain) was carried out in a study of shared clonotypes between healthy human individuals. Study context: Three plates were used per donor for CD4 naive, three for CD4 memory, two for CD8 naive and one for CD8 memory.

This clone occurred once. Its cognate antigen is unknown. Study results and caveats: Tissue TCR repertoires likely differ from these blood-only repertoires.

Selected positively for CCR7 and CD45RO-negative, naive CD8 cells excluded terminally differentiated effector memory CD45RA+ cells. Under the authors' procedure: In the immunoSEQ data, sequences were junction-only and lacked quality scores, so filtering differed. Only in-frame clones appear in the TCRdb table, and some are missing; sequencing was by immunoSEQ multiplex PCR. V and J calls and clone size come straight from that table; D and trimming were deduced from the DNA. The table shows millions of clones, with 85% to 95% occurring only once. CDR3 size: 15 residues. Germline V gene lookup returns CDR1 SGHTA and CDR2 FQGNSA. J gave up 5 bases and V 5 bases, and 7 bases lay outside the gene matches.

The specimen was naive CD8+ T cells from PBMCs. The sequence came from a young man in good health. Some clones in this sample may be carry-over from other donors' samples. This chain connects TRBV7-2 to TRBJ2-7, with 12 positions matching TRBD1. This chain's CDR3 is CASSGPGTGGDEQYF. CDR3 coding DNA: TGTGCCAGCAGCGGCCCCGGGACAGGGGGCGACGAGCAGTACTTC.